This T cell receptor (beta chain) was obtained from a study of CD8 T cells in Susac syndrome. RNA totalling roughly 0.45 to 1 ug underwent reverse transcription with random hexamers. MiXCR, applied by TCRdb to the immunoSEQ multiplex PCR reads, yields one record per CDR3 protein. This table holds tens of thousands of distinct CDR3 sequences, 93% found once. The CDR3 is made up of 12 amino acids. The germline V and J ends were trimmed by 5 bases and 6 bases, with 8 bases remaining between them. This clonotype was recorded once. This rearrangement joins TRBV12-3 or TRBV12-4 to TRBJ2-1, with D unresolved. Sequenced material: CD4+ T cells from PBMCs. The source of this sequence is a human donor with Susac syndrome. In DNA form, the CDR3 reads TGTGCCAGCAGTCCGAGAAGCAATGAGCAGTTCTTC. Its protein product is CASSPRSNEQFF.